The entry that follows covers one T cell receptor (beta chain) sequence. RNA, once extracted, was reverse transcribed into cDNA for use as the sequencing template. TCRdb's copy holds only in-frame clones and misses some; the assay was immunoSEQ multiplex PCR. The sample includes 200,000 to 250,000 clones, 50% to 65% of them seen just once. This record belongs to a study of CD8+ T cells in alopecia areata. Investigators sorted PBMCs to obtain both CD4+ and CD8+ T cells. Germline V CDR1 and CDR2: MNHEY, SVGAGI. The CDR3 is made up of 15 amino acids. V lost 2 bases, J lost 8 bases, and 8 bases stayed unmatched.

The sample in question was CD4+ T cells sorted from blood, obtained at week 0. The chain uses TRBV6-5 and TRBJ2-3; 9 positions match TRBD2. The receptor comes from a human donor with alopecia areata. CDR3 loop: CASSYKAGGVSTQYF. The CDR3 region has the DNA TGTGCCAGCAGTTACAAAGCGGGAGGCGTCAGTACGCAGTATTTT.